This T cell receptor beta chain was captured in a study of T cells in Graves' hyperthyroidism and ophthalmopathy. Using RNA transcripts as the source, TCR beta CDR3 regions were amplified. The TCR CDR3 first-round RT-PCR relied on the HTBI primer set. TCRdb passed the multiplex PCR reads through MiXCR, listing each CDR3 protein once. The sample consists of about 350,000 distinct CDR3 sequences, about 15% of them appearing once. Diagnoses were established using clinical symptoms, serum thyroxine and TRAb, thyroid ultrasound and orbital computed tomography. The sample comprised blood. The sequence was obtained from a woman aged 60-75 years with Graves' ophthalmopathy.

The CDR3 DNA reads TGCGCCAGCAGCTTGGACGGGGGCAATAATTCACCCCTCCACTTT. It specifies CASSLDGGNNSPLHF. V and J are TRBV5-1 and TRBJ1-6, with a possible D match to TRBD1 (6 bases). Germline V gene sequence: CDR1 SGHRS, CDR2 YFSETQ. CDR3 size: 15 residues. V shed 0 bases and J shed 5 bases, with 9 bases lying between them.